Listed below are T cell receptor beta chains from one sample, sequenced in a study of T cells in Graves' hyperthyroidism and ophthalmopathy. TCRdb used MiXCR to reprocess the multiplex PCR reads, holding one entry per CDR3 protein. The sample contains about 95,000 distinct CDR3 sequences, 35% to 50% of which appear only once. The sample taken for sequencing was peripheral blood or thyroid tissue (not recorded which). Receptor source: a woman aged 25 to 45 with Graves' hyperthyroidism. Both conserved end residues are part of each CDR3. D genes are given only for firm matches. Clone size is stated in some rows and not others, as once, few, many or a class when expanded.

v_call: TRBV20-1
j_call: TRBJ2-7
d_call: TRBD2
clone_size: .
cdr3_aa: CSASGTSGLYEQYF
cdr3_nt: TGCAGTGCTAGCGGGACTAGCGGGCTCTACGAGCAGTACTTC

v_call: TRBV6-5
j_call: TRBJ1-5
d_call: .
clone_size: many
cdr3_aa: CASRSGGNRPQHF
cdr3_nt: TGTGCCAGCAGGAGCGGCGGTAATAGGCCCCAGCATTTT

v_call: TRBV20-1
j_call: TRBJ1-2
d_call: .
clone_size: many
cdr3_aa: CSAAPGHKAYGYTF
cdr3_nt: TGCAGTGCTGCTCCGGGACACAAAGCCTATGGCTACACCTTC

v_call: TRBV7-9
j_call: TRBJ2-6
d_call: .
clone_size: .
cdr3_aa: CASSLAGSGANVLTF
cdr3_nt: TGTGCCAGCAGCTTAGCAGGGTCTGGGGCCAACGTCCTGACTTTC

v_call: TRBV20-1
j_call: TRBJ2-5
d_call: .
clone_size: .
cdr3_aa: CSAPGQETQYF
cdr3_nt: TGCAGTGCCCCGGGACAAGAGACCCAGTACTTC

v_call: TRBV7-9
j_call: TRBJ2-7
d_call: TRBD2
clone_size: .
cdr3_aa: CASSQDPSGQLSYEQYF
cdr3_nt: TGTGCCAGCAGCCAAGACCCTAGCGGGCAGCTCTCCTACGAGCAGTACTTC

v_call: TRBV7-8
j_call: TRBJ2-7
d_call: TRBD1
clone_size: once
cdr3_aa: CASNLGDREEQYF
cdr3_nt: TGTGCCAGCAACTTAGGAGACAGGGAGGAGCAGTACTTC

v_call: TRBV5-8
j_call: TRBJ1-2
d_call: .
clone_size: .
cdr3_aa: CASSLGTTNTGGPNYGYTF
cdr3_nt: TGTGCCAGCAGCTTAGGGACTACGAACACCGGGGGCCCTAACTATGGCTACACCTTC

v_call: TRBV11-2
j_call: TRBJ2-6
d_call: .
clone_size: .
cdr3_aa: CASSLRVLSSGANVLTF
cdr3_nt: TGTGCCAGCAGCCTCCGGGTCCTCAGCTCTGGGGCCAACGTCCTGACTTTC

v_call: TRBV9
j_call: TRBJ2-2
d_call: TRBD1
clone_size: .
cdr3_aa: CASSERTGAGELFF
cdr3_nt: TGTGCCAGCAGCGAGAGGACAGGGGCCGGGGAGCTGTTTTTT

v_call: TRBV7-8
j_call: TRBJ2-2
d_call: .
clone_size: .
cdr3_aa: CASSSGLGQGELFF
cdr3_nt: TGTGCCAGCAGCTCCGGGCTAGGGCAGGGGGAGCTGTTTTTT

v_call: TRBV7-8
j_call: TRBJ2-5
d_call: TRBD2
clone_size: .
cdr3_aa: CAGSLTSGGGVESQYF
cdr3_nt: TGTGCCGGCAGCCTAACGAGCGGGGGTGGGGTAGAGTCCCAGTACTTC

v_call: TRBV5-8
j_call: TRBJ1-2
d_call: .
clone_size: many
cdr3_aa: CASSDGTVNYGYTF
cdr3_nt: TGTGCCAGCAGCGACGGGACCGTGAACTATGGCTACACCTTC

v_call: TRBV5-1
j_call: TRBJ1-2
d_call: TRBD1
clone_size: .
cdr3_aa: CASSPADRGSCGYTF
cdr3_nt: TGCGCCAGCAGCCCGGCCGACAGGGGTAGTTGTGGCTACACCTTC

v_call: TRBV7-9
j_call: TRBJ1-6
d_call: .
clone_size: many
cdr3_aa: CASSSNGPGYYRESPLHF
cdr3_nt: TGTGCCAGCAGCTCGAACGGACCGGGCTATTATAGGGAATCACCCCTCCACTTT

v_call: TRBV7-8
j_call: TRBJ1-2
d_call: .
clone_size: many
cdr3_aa: CASSLEGRAYGYTF
cdr3_nt: TGTGCCAGCAGCTTAGAGGGCAGGGCCTATGGCTACACCTTC

v_call: TRBV18
j_call: TRBJ2-5
d_call: .
clone_size: many
cdr3_aa: CASSRGEQETQYF
cdr3_nt: TGTGCCAGCTCGCGGGGAGAACAAGAGACCCAGTACTTC

v_call: TRBV20-1
j_call: TRBJ1-6
d_call: .
clone_size: .
cdr3_aa: CSARDRGNSPLHF
cdr3_nt: TGCAGTGCTAGAGACAGGGGCAATTCACCCCTCCACTTT

v_call: TRBV5-1
j_call: TRBJ1-2
d_call: .
clone_size: .
cdr3_aa: CASGSQGGDGYTF
cdr3_nt: TGCGCCAGCGGATCCCAGGGTGGCGATGGCTACACCTTC

v_call: TRBV15
j_call: TRBJ2-7
d_call: TRBD1
clone_size: .
cdr3_aa: CATSSQVQGVDGEQYF
cdr3_nt: TGTGCCACCAGCAGCCAAGTTCAGGGGGTGGATGGCGAGCAGTACTTC

v_call: TRBV7-9
j_call: TRBJ2-3
d_call: .
clone_size: many
cdr3_aa: CASSLGRNTDTQYF
cdr3_nt: TGTGCCAGCAGCCTGGGGCGGAACACAGATACGCAGTATTTT

v_call: TRBV4-1
j_call: TRBJ1-6
d_call: .
clone_size: many
cdr3_aa: CASSSGSGDSPLHF
cdr3_nt: TGCGCCAGCAGCAGTGGAAGCGGTGACTCACCCCTCCACTTT

v_call: TRBV6-1
j_call: TRBJ2-3
d_call: TRBD2
clone_size: few
cdr3_aa: CASSDPAGAADTQYF
cdr3_nt: TGTGCCAGCAGTGACCCAGCGGGAGCGGCAGATACGCAGTATTTT

v_call: TRBV28
j_call: TRBJ2-7
d_call: .
clone_size: many
cdr3_aa: CASSLSSGARSYEQYF
cdr3_nt: TGTGCCAGCAGTTTAAGCTCAGGGGCGAGGTCCTACGAGCAGTACTTC

v_call: TRBV30
j_call: TRBJ2-5
d_call: .
clone_size: few
cdr3_aa: CAWTAAATQGETQYF
cdr3_nt: TGTGCCTGGACCGCGGCGGCTACCCAAGGGGAGACCCAGTACTTC

v_call: TRBV2
j_call: TRBJ1-4
d_call: TRBD1
clone_size: many
cdr3_aa: CASSEGDSPNEKLFF
cdr3_nt: TGTGCCAGCAGTGAGGGGGACAGCCCTAATGAAAAACTGTTTTTT

v_call: TRBV7-8
j_call: TRBJ1-1
d_call: .
clone_size: few
cdr3_aa: CASSLLSLEAFF
cdr3_nt: TGTGCCAGCAGCTTGCTAAGTCTAGAAGCTTTCTTT

v_call: TRBV6-5
j_call: TRBJ1-3
d_call: .
clone_size: many
cdr3_aa: CASSYWGTGNTIYF
cdr3_nt: TGTGCCAGCAGTTACTGGGGGACTGGAAACACCATATATTTT

v_call: TRBV3-1
j_call: TRBJ1-2
d_call: .
clone_size: many
cdr3_aa: CASSQHHESSDGYTF
cdr3_nt: TGTGCCAGCAGCCAACATCACGAATCCAGCGATGGCTACACCTTC

v_call: TRBV7-9
j_call: TRBJ2-7
d_call: .
clone_size: many
cdr3_aa: CASSCIAPVCEQYF
cdr3_nt: TGTGCCAGCAGCTGCATAGCGCCGGTATGCGAGCAGTACTTC

v_call: TRBV10-2
j_call: TRBJ2-5
d_call: .
clone_size: once
cdr3_aa: CASSEGPRYF
cdr3_nt: TGCGCCAGCAGTGAAGGCCCTAGGTACTTC

v_call: TRBV2
j_call: TRBJ2-5
d_call: .
clone_size: .
cdr3_aa: CASSEGAGRGETQYF
cdr3_nt: TGTGCCAGCAGTGAGGGGGCAGGGCGAGGGGAGACCCAGTACTTC

v_call: TRBV5-6
j_call: TRBJ2-5
d_call: TRBD2
clone_size: .
cdr3_aa: CASNSPSGRETQYF
cdr3_nt: TGTGCCAGCAACTCCCCTAGCGGGAGAGAGACCCAGTACTTC

v_call: TRBV7-2
j_call: TRBJ2-2
d_call: .
clone_size: many
cdr3_aa: CASSLPRLGELFF
cdr3_nt: TGTGCCAGCAGTTTGCCCAGGCTCGGGGAGCTGTTTTTT

v_call: TRBV7-9
j_call: TRBJ2-7
d_call: TRBD1
clone_size: .
cdr3_aa: CASSRFRPGQEENF
cdr3_nt: TGTGCCAGCAGCCGCTTTAGACCGGGACAGGAGGAGAACTTC

v_call: TRBV25-1
j_call: TRBJ1-2
d_call: .
clone_size: .
cdr3_aa: CASSDSSLVPVYGYTF
cdr3_nt: TGTGCCAGCAGTGATAGCAGCTTAGTACCCGTCTATGGCTACACCTTC

v_call: TRBV18
j_call: TRBJ2-7
d_call: .
clone_size: many
cdr3_aa: CASSPPASRAYEQYF
cdr3_nt: TGTGCCAGCTCACCACCTGCCAGTAGAGCCTACGAGCAGTACTTC

v_call: TRBV7-7
j_call: TRBJ2-5
d_call: TRBD2
clone_size: many
cdr3_aa: CASSLSGLAERQETQYF
cdr3_nt: TGTGCTAGCAGCTTATCAGGACTAGCGGAAAGACAAGAGACCCAGTACTTC

v_call: TRBV20-1
j_call: TRBJ2-5
d_call: .
clone_size: .
cdr3_aa: CSAAAETQYF
cdr3_nt: TGCAGTGCTGCGGCGGAGACCCAGTACTTC

v_call: TRBV20-1
j_call: TRBJ1-5
d_call: .
clone_size: many
cdr3_aa: CSARAGVVGNQPQHF
cdr3_nt: TGCAGTGCTAGGGCGGGGGTAGTGGGCAATCAGCCCCAGCATTTT

v_call: TRBV4-1
j_call: TRBJ1-5
d_call: .
clone_size: many
cdr3_aa: CASREGFDQPQHF
cdr3_nt: TGCGCCAGCAGGGAGGGGTTTGATCAGCCCCAGCATTTT

v_call: TRBV12-3/TRBV12-4
j_call: TRBJ2-3
d_call: .
clone_size: many
cdr3_aa: CASSRKGGITDTQYF
cdr3_nt: TGTGCCAGCAGCCGCAAAGGGGGAATCACAGATACGCAGTATTTT

v_call: TRBV5-1
j_call: TRBJ2-5
d_call: TRBD2
clone_size: .
cdr3_aa: CASSYWTSGRQTQYF
cdr3_nt: TGCGCCAGCAGCTACTGGACTAGCGGGAGGCAGACCCAGTACTTC

v_call: TRBV9
j_call: TRBJ1-5
d_call: .
clone_size: many
cdr3_aa: CASSNTRLGQPQHF
cdr3_nt: TGTGCCAGCAGTAATACACGACTGGGGCAGCCCCAGCATTTT

v_call: TRBV12-3/TRBV12-4
j_call: TRBJ1-5
d_call: .
clone_size: many
cdr3_aa: CASSPATGINQPQHF
cdr3_nt: TGTGCCAGCAGTCCCGCCACAGGTATCAATCAGCCCCAGCATTTT

v_call: TRBV28
j_call: TRBJ2-7
d_call: TRBD2
clone_size: .
cdr3_aa: CASSLGLAGGLYEQYF
cdr3_nt: TGTGCCAGCAGTTTGGGACTAGCGGGAGGGCTCTACGAGCAGTACTTC

v_call: TRBV11-1
j_call: TRBJ2-7
d_call: TRBD1
clone_size: many
cdr3_aa: CATSRDRTYEQYF
cdr3_nt: TGTGCCACCTCTCGGGACAGGACTTACGAGCAGTACTTC

v_call: TRBV25-1
j_call: TRBJ1-4
d_call: .
clone_size: once
cdr3_aa: CASSANRVHEKLFF
cdr3_nt: TGTGCCAGCAGTGCAAACAGGGTACATGAAAAACTGTTTTTT

v_call: TRBV2
j_call: TRBJ1-1
d_call: .
clone_size: many
cdr3_aa: CASSDGGQNTEAFF
cdr3_nt: TGTGCCAGCAGTGATGGGGGGCAGAACACTGAAGCTTTCTTT

v_call: TRBV7-6
j_call: TRBJ1-6
d_call: .
clone_size: few
cdr3_aa: CVSSPGWANSPLHF
cdr3_nt: TGTGTCAGCAGCCCAGGGTGGGCGAATTCACCCCTCCACTTT

v_call: TRBV30
j_call: TRBJ2-7
d_call: .
clone_size: .
cdr3_aa: CAWSPTVGGYEQYF
cdr3_nt: TGTGCCTGGAGTCCCACAGTGGGGGGCTACGAGCAGTACTTC

v_call: TRBV7-2
j_call: TRBJ2-6
d_call: .
clone_size: .
cdr3_aa: CASSSRTAQNTEAF
cdr3_nt: TGTGCCAGCAGCTCTAGGACGGCTCAGAACACTGAAGCTTTC